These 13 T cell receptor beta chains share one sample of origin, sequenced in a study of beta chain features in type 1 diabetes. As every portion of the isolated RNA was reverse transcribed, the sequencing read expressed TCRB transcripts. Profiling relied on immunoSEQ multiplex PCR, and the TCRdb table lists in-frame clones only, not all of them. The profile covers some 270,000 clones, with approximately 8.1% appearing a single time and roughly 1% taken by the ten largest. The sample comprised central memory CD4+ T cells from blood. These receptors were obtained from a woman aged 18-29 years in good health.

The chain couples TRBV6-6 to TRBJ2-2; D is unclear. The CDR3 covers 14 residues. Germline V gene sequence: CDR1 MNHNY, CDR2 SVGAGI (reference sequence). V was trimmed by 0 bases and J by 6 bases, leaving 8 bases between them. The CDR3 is CASSYSGDAGELFF. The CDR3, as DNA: TGTGCCAGCAGTTACTCCGGAGATGCCGGGGAGCTGTTTTTT.

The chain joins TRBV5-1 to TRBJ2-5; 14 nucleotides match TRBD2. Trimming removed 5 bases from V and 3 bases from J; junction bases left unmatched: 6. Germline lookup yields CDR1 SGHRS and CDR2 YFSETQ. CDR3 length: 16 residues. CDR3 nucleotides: TGCGCCAGCAGAATGGGACTAGCGGGAGATAAAGAGACCCAGTACTTC. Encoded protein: CASRMGLAGDKETQYF.

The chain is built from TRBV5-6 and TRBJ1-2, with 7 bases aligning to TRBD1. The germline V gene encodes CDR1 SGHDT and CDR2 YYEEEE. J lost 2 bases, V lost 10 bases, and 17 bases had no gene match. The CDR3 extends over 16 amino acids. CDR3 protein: CASQWGGQRINYGYTF. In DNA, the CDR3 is TGTGCCTCCCAATGGGGGGGACAGAGGATAAACTATGGCTACACCTTC.

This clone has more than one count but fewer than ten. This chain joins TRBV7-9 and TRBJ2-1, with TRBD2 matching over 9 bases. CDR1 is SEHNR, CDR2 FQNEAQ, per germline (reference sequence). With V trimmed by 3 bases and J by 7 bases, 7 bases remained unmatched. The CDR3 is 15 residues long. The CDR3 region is CASSFHELAGNEQFF. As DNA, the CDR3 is TGTGCCAGCAGCTTCCACGAACTAGCGGGTAATGAGCAGTTCTTC.

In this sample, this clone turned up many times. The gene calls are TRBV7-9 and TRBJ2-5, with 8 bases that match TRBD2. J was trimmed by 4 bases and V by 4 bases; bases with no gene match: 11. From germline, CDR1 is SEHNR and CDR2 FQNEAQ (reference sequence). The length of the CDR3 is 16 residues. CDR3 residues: CASSSSGTRNRETQYF. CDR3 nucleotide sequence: TGTGCCAGCAGCTCCTCCGGGACTAGGAACAGAGAGACCCAGTACTTC.

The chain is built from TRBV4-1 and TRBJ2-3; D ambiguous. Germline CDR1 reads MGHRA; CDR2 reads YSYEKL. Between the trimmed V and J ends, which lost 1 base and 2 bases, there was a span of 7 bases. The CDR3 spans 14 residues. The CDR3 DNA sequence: TGCGCCAGCAGCCAAGCCGCAGACACAGATACGCAGTATTTT. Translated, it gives CASSQAADTDTQYF.

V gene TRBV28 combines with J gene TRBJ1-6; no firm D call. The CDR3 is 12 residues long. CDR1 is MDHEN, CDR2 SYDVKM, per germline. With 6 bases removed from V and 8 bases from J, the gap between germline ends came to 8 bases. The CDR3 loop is CASRAEHSPLHF. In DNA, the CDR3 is TGTGCCAGCAGAGCAGAGCATTCACCCCTCCACTTT.

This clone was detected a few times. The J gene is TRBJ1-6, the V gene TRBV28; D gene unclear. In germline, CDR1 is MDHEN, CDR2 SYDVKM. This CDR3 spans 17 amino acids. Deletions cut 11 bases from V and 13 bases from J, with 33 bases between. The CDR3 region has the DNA TGTGCCGGATCGACGCGGGTTCATGGTCTGATACTAACGCCCCTCCACTTT. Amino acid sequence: CAGSTRVHGLILTPLHF. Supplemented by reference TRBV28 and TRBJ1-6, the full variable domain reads DVKVTQSSRYLVKRTGEKVFLECVQDMDHENMFWYRQDPGLGLRLIYFSYDVKMKEKGDIPEGYSVSREKKERFSLILESASTNQTSMYLCAGSTRVHGLILTPLHFGNGTRLTVT.

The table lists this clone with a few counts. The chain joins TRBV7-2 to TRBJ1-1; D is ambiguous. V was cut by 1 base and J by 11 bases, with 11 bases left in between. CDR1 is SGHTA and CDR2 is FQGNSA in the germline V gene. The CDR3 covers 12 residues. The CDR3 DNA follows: TGTGCCAGCAGCTTAGACCATCAGGTGGCTTTCTTT. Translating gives CASSLDHQVAFF.

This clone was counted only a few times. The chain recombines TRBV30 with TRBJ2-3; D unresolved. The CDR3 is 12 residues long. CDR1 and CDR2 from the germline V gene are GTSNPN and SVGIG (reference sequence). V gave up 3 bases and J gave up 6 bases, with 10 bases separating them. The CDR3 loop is CAWSFGRDTQYF. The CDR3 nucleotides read TGTGCCTGGAGCTTTGGGCGGGATACGCAGTATTTT.

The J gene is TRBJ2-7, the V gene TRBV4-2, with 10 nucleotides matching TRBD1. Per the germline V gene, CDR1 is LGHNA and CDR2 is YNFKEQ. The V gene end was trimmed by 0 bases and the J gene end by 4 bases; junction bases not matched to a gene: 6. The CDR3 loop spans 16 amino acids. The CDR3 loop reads CASSQEGEGQGYEQYF. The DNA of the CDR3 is TGTGCCAGCAGCCAAGAAGGGGAGGGACAGGGGTACGAGCAGTACTTC.

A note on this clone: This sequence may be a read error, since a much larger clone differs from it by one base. CDR3 in DNA: TGTGCCAGCAGCTTAATTAGCAATCAGCCCCAGCATTTT. It translates to CASSLISNQPQHF. The chain links TRBV7-2 to TRBJ1-5; D is ambiguous. This CDR3 spans 13 amino acids. V was pared by 2 bases and J by 0 bases, with 2 bases between. CDR1 and CDR2 (germline): SGHTA, FQGNSA. The whole variable domain, remainder taken from reference TRBV7-2 and TRBJ1-5, is GAGVSQSPSNKVTEKGKDVELRCDPISGHTALYWYRQSLGQGLEFLIYFQGNSAPDKSGLPSDRFSAERTGGSVSTLTIQRTQQEDSAVYLCASSLISNQPQHFGDGTRLSIL.

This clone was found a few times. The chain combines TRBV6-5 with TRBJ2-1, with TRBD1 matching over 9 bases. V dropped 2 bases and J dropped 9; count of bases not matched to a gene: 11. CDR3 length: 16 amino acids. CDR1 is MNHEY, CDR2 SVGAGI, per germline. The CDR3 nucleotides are TGTGCCAGCAGTTACAAAGGGACAGGGAGGTTGGTTGAGCAGTTCTTC. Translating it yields CASSYKGTGRLVEQFF.